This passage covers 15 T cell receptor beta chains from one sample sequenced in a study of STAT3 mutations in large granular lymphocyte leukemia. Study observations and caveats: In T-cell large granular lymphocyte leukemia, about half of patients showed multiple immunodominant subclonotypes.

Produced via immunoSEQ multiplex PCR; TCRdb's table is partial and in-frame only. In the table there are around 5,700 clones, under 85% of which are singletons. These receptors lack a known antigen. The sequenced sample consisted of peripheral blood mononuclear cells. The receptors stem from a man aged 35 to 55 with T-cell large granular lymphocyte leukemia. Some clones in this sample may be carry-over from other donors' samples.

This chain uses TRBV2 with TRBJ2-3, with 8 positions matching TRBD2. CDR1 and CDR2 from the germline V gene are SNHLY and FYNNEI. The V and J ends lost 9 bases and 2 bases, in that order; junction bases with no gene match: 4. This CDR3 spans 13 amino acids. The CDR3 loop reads CASTSGYTDTQYF. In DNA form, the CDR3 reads TGTGCCAGTACTAGCGGATACACAGATACGCAGTATTTT.

This CDR3 is CASRTSGSYNEQFF. CDR3 nucleotides: TGTGCCAGTAGGACTAGCGGCTCCTACAATGAGCAGTTCTTC. This chain links TRBV19 with TRBJ2-1, with 9 bases that match TRBD2. Per the germline V gene, CDR1 is LNHDA and CDR2 is SQIVND (reference sequence). Trimming removed 6 bases from V and 0 bases from J; junction bases left unmatched: 0. The CDR3 length is 14 residues. Drawing the rest from reference TRBV19 and TRBJ2-1, the complete variable domain is DGGITQSPKYLFRKEGQNVTLSCEQNLNHDAMYWYRQDPGQGLRLIYYSQIVNDFQKGDIAEGYSVSREKKESFPLTVTSAQKNPTAFYLCASRTSGSYNEQFFGPGTRLTVL.

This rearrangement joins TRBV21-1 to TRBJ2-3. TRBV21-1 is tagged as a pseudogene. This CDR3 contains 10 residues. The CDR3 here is CASNPGAGYF. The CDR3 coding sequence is TGTGCCAGTAACCCAGGAGCTGGATATTTT.

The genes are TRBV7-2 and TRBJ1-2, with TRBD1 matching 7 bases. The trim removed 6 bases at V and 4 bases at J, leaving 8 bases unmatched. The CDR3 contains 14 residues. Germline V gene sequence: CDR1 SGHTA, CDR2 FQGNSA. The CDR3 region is CASRRDRRIYGYTF. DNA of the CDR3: TGTGCCAGCAGACGGGACAGAAGGATCTATGGCTACACCTTC.

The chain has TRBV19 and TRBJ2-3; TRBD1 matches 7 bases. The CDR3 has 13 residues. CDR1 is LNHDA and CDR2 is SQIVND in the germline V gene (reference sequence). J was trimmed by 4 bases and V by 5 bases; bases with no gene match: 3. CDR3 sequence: CASSQGDADTQYF. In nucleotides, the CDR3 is TGTGCCAGTAGTCAGGGGGATGCAGATACGCAGTATTTT.

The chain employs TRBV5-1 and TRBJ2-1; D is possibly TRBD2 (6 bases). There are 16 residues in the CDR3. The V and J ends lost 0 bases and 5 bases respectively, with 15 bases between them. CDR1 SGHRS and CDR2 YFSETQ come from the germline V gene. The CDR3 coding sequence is TGCGCCAGCAGCTTGGTTGGGGGAGGCCGAAACAATGAGCAGTTCTTC. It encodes CASSLVGGGRNNEQFF.

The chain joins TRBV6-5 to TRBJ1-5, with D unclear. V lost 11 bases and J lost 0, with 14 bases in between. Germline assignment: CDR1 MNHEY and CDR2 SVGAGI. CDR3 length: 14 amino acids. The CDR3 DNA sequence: TGTGCCCCCACGTCGGCGCTTAGCAATCAGCCCCAGCATTTT. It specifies CAPTSALSNQPQHF.

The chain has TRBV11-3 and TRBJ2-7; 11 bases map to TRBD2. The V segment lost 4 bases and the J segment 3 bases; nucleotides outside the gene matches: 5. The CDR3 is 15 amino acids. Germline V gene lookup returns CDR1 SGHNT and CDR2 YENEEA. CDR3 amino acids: CASSWGGLAVYEQYF. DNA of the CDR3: TGTGCCAGCAGCTGGGGGGGACTAGCGGTCTACGAGCAGTACTTC.

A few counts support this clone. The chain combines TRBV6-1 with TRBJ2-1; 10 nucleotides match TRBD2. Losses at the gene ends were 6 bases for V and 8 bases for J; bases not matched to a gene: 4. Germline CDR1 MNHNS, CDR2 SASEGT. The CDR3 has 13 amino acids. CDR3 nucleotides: TGTGCCAGCAGACTAGCGGGATTAGATGAGCAGTTCTTC. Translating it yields CASRLAGLDEQFF.

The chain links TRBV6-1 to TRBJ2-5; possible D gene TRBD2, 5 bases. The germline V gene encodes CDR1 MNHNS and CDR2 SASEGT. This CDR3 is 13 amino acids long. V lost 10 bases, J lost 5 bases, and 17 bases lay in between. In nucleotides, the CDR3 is TGTGCCATCCGAAGCCGGGGAGTCGAGACCCAGTACTTC. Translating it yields CAIRSRGVETQYF.

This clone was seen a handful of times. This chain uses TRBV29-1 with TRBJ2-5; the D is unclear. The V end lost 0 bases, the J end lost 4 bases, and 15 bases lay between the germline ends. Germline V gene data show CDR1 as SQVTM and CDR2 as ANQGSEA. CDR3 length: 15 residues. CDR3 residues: CSVEEGYGDGETQYF. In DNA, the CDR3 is TGCAGCGTTGAAGAAGGCTATGGTGATGGAGAGACCCAGTACTTC.

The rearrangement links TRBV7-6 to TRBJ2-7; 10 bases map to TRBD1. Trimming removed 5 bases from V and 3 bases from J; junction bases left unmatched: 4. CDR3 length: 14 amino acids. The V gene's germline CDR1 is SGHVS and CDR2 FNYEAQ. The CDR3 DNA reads TGTGCCAGCAGCCTCGGACAGGGGGACTACGAGCAGTACTTC. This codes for CASSLGQGDYEQYF.

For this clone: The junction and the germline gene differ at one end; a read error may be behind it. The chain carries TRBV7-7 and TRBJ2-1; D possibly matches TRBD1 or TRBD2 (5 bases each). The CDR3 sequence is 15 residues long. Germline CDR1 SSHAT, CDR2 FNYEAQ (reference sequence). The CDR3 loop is CASSFSGTADNEQFF. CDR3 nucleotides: TGTGCTAGCAGCTTCTCCGGGACGGCGGATAATGAGCAGTTCTTC. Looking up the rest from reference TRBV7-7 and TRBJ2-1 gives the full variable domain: GAGVSQSPRYKVTKRGQDVTLRCDPISSHATLYWYQQALGQGPEFLTYFNYEAQPDKSGLPSDRFSAERPEGSISTLTIQRTEQRDSAMYRCASSFSGTADNEQFFGPGTRLTVL.

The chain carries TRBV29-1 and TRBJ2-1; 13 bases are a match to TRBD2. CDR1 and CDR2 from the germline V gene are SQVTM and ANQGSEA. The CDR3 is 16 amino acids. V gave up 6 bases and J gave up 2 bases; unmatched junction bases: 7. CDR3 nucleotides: TGCAGCGTAACCGGACTAGCGGGAGCTACCTACAATGAGCAGTTCTTC. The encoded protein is CSVTGLAGATYNEQFF.

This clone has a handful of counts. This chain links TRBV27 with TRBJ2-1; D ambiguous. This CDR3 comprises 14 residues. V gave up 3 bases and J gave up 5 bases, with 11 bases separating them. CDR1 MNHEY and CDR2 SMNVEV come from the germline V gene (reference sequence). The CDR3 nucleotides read TGTGCCAGCAGTTTTGCTCTCGGAAACAATGAGCAGTTCTTC. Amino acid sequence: CASSFALGNNEQFF.